These T cell receptor beta chains were read from a single sample in a study of T-cell memory formation after mild COVID-19. TCRdb re-called the 5' RACE reads through MiXCR, storing one row per CDR3 protein. The table records 35,000 to 45,000 distinct CDR3 sequences, 6% to 7% of them present only once. The sequencing input was PBMCs or a T cell subset sorted from them (not recorded which). The receptor source for this set is an adult who had mild COVID-19 (a few samples of this study predate the infection). Cell type and time point are not known. CDR3s include the opening cysteine and the closing phenylalanine or tryptophan. The D gene is left open where the match is weak. Size is omitted from some rows. Given values are once, few, many or a class for expanded clones.

TRBV28,few,TRBJ1-4,.,TGTGCCAGCAGTTTCCCCGGACAGACACTAATGAAAAAACTGTTTTTT,CASSFPGQTLMKKLFF
TRBV12-3/TRBV12-4,many,TRBJ2-7,.,TGTGCCAGCAGTTTTGGACAACAGGTCTACGAGCAGTACTTC,CASSFGQQVYEQYF
TRBV6-6,few,TRBJ1-1,.,TGTGCCAGCAGTTACGGGGGCATGAACACTGAAGCTTTCTTT,CASSYGGMNTEAFF
TRBV6-5,many,TRBJ2-6,.,TGTGCCAGCAGCCGGAGGGGGGGCTCTGGGGCCAACGTCCTGACTTTC,CASSRRGGSGANVLTF
TRBV19,few,TRBJ2-3,.,TGTGCCAGTAGTCAACCCGGCACAGATACGCAGTATTTT,CASSQPGTDTQYF
TRBV5-1,few,TRBJ2-5,.,TGCGCCAGCAGCTTGGGGGGGCCGGGAGAGACCCAGTACTTC,CASSLGGPGETQYF
TRBV14,.,TRBJ2-1,.,TGTGCCAGCAGCAACCTCAGACGCTCAGGGAATGAGCAGTTCTTC,CASSNLRRSGNEQFF
TRBV24-1,many,TRBJ2-2,.,TGTGCCACCAGTGATTTAGGAGCCGGAGGGAAATTCGCCGGGGAGCTGTTTTTT,CATSDLGAGGKFAGELFF
TRBV4-3,few,TRBJ2-3,.,TGCGCCAGCAGCCAAGACGAGAGCACAGATACGCAGTATTTT,CASSQDESTDTQYF
TRBV5-1,many,TRBJ2-1,.,TGCGCCAGCCGTTTTGGGGAATTGGAGCAGTTCTTC,CASRFGELEQFF
TRBV20-1,many,TRBJ1-5,.,TGCAGTGCTAGAGATTGGGCGGCAGACAATAGCAATCAGCCCCAGCATTTT,CSARDWAADNSNQPQHF
TRBV4-2,many,TRBJ2-5,.,TGTGCCAGCAGCCAAGTTGGGGGGGCGGCTGGAGAGACCCAGTACTTC,CASSQVGGAAGETQYF
TRBV5-1,.,TRBJ1-2,.,TGCGCCAGCAGCTTGCAAGCGAATCTCTATGGCTACACCTTC,CASSLQANLYGYTF
TRBV4-2,many,TRBJ2-5,TRBD2,TGTGCCAGCAGCCAAGAGGTGGGAGCGGGAGCCTGGGAGACCCAGTACTTC,CASSQEVGAGAWETQYF
TRBV3-1,many,TRBJ2-1,TRBD2,TGTGCCAGCAGCCCCTTGAGGCGCGGGAGGTACAATGAGCAGTTCTTC,CASSPLRRGRYNEQFF
TRBV20-1,few,TRBJ2-7,TRBD1,TGCAGTGCTACCTCAGGGCAGGGGGCTCGGGAGCAGTACTTC,CSATSGQGAREQYF
TRBV20-1,many,TRBJ1-6,.,TGCAGTGCTAGTACAGGACCCTATAATTCACCCCTCCACTTT,CSASTGPYNSPLHF
TRBV5-1,many,TRBJ2-3,.,TGCGCCAGCAGCTGGACCCACACAGATACGCAGTATTTT,CASSWTHTDTQYF
TRBV7-9,many,TRBJ1-1,TRBD1,TGTGCCAGCAGCCCCCACGGGGGGGGACAGGGGGAATTCTTT,CASSPHGGGQGEFF
TRBV7-2,many,TRBJ2-3,.,TGTGCCAGCAGCTTTCACCCGGGTACGCAGTATTTT,CASSFHPGTQYF
TRBV20-1,many,TRBJ2-5,TRBD2,TGCAGTGCTAACCCTGCTAGCGGAGCGAGGGAGACCCAGTACTTC,CSANPASGARETQYF
TRBV7-3,.,TRBJ2-2,.,TGTGCCAGCAGCAACCCGAGCACGGGAAGCGGGGAGCTGTTTTTT,CASSNPSTGSGELFF
TRBV3-1,medium-sized,TRBJ1-3,.,TGTGCCAGCAGCCCCCCTTTGGGCACCATATATTTT,CASSPPLGTIYF
TRBV20-1,many,TRBJ2-7,.,TGCAGGGTACAACAGGGTAACGAGCAGTACTTC,CRVQQGNEQYF
TRBV7-6,.,TRBJ1-2,TRBD1,TGTGCCAGCAGCCCGAGACAGGGTCCTGGGGGCTACACCTTC,CASSPRQGPGGYTF
TRBV19,.,TRBJ2-7,.,TGTGCCAGTAGTCCCTACCGAGACGCACCCCTCGAGCAGTACTTC,CASSPYRDAPLEQYF
TRBV20-1,few,TRBJ1-2,.,TGCAGTGCTAGCCCAACTAACTATGGCTACACCTTC,CSASPTNYGYTF
TRBV7-2,few,TRBJ2-1,.,TGTGCCAGCAGCTCCCAGGGAACTAGGGGCTACAATGAGCAGTTCTTC,CASSSQGTRGYNEQFF
TRBV11-2,many,TRBJ2-3,.,TGTGCCAGCAGCTTAACGCGAAACCCCACAGATACGCAGTATTTT,CASSLTRNPTDTQYF
TRBV5-6,many,TRBJ2-2,.,TGTGCCAGCAGCTCCGAGGCAGGGCGGACCGGGGAGCTGTTTTTT,CASSSEAGRTGELFF
TRBV25-1,many,TRBJ2-2,.,TGTGCCAGTCGTCCGCAGAGGGGTACCGGGGAGCTGTTTTTT,CASRPQRGTGELFF
TRBV5-5,many,TRBJ2-1,TRBD2,TGTGCCAGCAGCTTGGGGGGACTAGCGGGAGGGCCAAATGAGCAGTTCTTC,CASSLGGLAGGPNEQFF
TRBV6-1,.,TRBJ1-5,.,TGTGCCAGCAGTGAGGACCGCGGTCAGCCCCAGCATTTT,CASSEDRGQPQHF
TRBV18,many,TRBJ1-5,.,TGTGCCAGCTCACCTGGGTTTCTTCAGCCCCAGCATTTT,CASSPGFLQPQHF
TRBV12-3/TRBV12-4,many,TRBJ2-5,TRBD2,TGTGCCAGCAGTCCCGGACTAGCGGGGGGCGGCATCCGGGAGACCCAGTACTTC,CASSPGLAGGGIRETQYF
TRBV11-2,many,TRBJ1-2,.,TGTGCCAGCAAGGACCTGAACTATGGCTACACCTTC,CASKDLNYGYTF
TRBV19,few,TRBJ1-1,.,TGTGCCAGTGTGGGACGGGCCCTTAACACTGAAGCTTTCTTT,CASVGRALNTEAFF
TRBV29-1,many,TRBJ2-1,.,TGCAGCGTGAGGGCCTACAATGAGCAGTTCTTC,CSVRAYNEQFF
TRBV7-3,many,TRBJ2-2,.,TGTGCCAGCAGCCCCTCGGTGGCCGGGGAGCTGTTTTTT,CASSPSVAGELFF
TRBV7-8,many,TRBJ2-1,.,TGTGCCAGCAGCCAAGGGGGTCCCAATGAGCAGTTCTTC,CASSQGGPNEQFF
TRBV12-3/TRBV12-4,many,TRBJ2-7,.,TGTGCCAGCAGTCGCCCAGGGTCCTACGAGCAGTACTTC,CASSRPGSYEQYF
TRBV5-1,many,TRBJ2-5,.,TGCGCCAGCAGCGAGACTCAGGGTTACGGAGAGACCCAGTACTTC,CASSETQGYGETQYF
TRBV12-3/TRBV12-4,many,TRBJ2-7,TRBD2,TGTGCCAGCAGTTTAGGACTAGCGGGTTCCTACGAGCAGTACTTC,CASSLGLAGSYEQYF
TRBV7-2,many,TRBJ2-5,TRBD2,TGTGCCAGCGCCGACCTTCCCGGGACTAGCGGTCGAGAGACCCAGTACTTC,CASADLPGTSGRETQYF
TRBV24-1,.,TRBJ1-2,.,TGTGCCACCAGTGCCCCCCAAGGTACAGGGAAAAGCTATGGCTACACCTTC,CATSAPQGTGKSYGYTF
TRBV19,.,TRBJ2-1,.,TGTGCCAGTAGTATTAGGGAGAGCTCCTACAATGAGCAGTTCTTC,CASSIRESSYNEQFF
TRBV7-9,.,TRBJ1-2,.,TGTGCCAGCAGCTTAGTAGTTGTCAGGCGAAAGTCTAACTATGGCTACACCTTC,CASSLVVVRRKSNYGYTF
TRBV20-1,.,TRBJ1-5,TRBD1,TGCAGTGCTAGTCTGACAGGGAATAGCAATCAGCCCCAGCATTTT,CSASLTGNSNQPQHF
TRBV9,.,TRBJ1-3,TRBD1,TGTGCCAGCAGCGCAAGGGGAGACAGGGGATCGGGCGGAAACACCATATATTTT,CASSARGDRGSGGNTIYF
TRBV30,few,TRBJ2-3,.,TGTGCCTGGAGTGCGGCTAGTCTGCGAGATACGCAGTATTTT,CAWSAASLRDTQYF
TRBV12-3/TRBV12-4,.,TRBJ2-7,TRBD1,TGTGCCAGCAGTTTAATGGGTACAGGGGGCTACGAGCAGTACTTC,CASSLMGTGGYEQYF
TRBV6-4,many,TRBJ1-1,TRBD1,TGTGCCAGCAGTGTTGGGACAGGGAAAACGAAAACTGAAGCTTTCTTT,CASSVGTGKTKTEAFF
TRBV20-1,many,TRBJ1-4,TRBD1,TGCAGTGCTAGCAAGGGACAGGAGCTAGAAAAACTGTTTTTT,CSASKGQELEKLFF
TRBV6-6,many,TRBJ2-3,TRBD2,TGTGCCAGCAGTCCACGGGTTAGCGGGGGGCCAACAAACACAGATACGCAGTATTTT,CASSPRVSGGPTNTDTQYF
TRBV3-1,few,TRBJ1-3,.,TGTGCCAGCAGCCAAGAGCGGGCCTTCTCTGGAAACACCATATATTTT,CASSQERAFSGNTIYF
TRBV4-2,many,TRBJ2-3,TRBD2,TGTGCCAGCAGCCAAGGGCTAGCGGGAAGCACAGATACGCAGTATTTT,CASSQGLAGSTDTQYF